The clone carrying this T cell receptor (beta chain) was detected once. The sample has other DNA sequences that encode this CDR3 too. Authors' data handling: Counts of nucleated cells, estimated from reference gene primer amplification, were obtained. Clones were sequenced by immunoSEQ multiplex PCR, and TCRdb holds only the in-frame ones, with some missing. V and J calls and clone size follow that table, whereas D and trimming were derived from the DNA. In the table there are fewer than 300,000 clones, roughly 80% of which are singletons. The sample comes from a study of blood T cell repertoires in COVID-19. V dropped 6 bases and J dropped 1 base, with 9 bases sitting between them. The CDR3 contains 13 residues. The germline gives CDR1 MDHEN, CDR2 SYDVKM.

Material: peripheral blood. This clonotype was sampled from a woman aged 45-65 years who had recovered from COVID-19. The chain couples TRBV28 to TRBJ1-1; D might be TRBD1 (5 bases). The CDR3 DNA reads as TGTGCCAGCAGCCCTGGACAGAACACTGAAGCTTTCTTT. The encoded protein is CASSPGQNTEAFF.